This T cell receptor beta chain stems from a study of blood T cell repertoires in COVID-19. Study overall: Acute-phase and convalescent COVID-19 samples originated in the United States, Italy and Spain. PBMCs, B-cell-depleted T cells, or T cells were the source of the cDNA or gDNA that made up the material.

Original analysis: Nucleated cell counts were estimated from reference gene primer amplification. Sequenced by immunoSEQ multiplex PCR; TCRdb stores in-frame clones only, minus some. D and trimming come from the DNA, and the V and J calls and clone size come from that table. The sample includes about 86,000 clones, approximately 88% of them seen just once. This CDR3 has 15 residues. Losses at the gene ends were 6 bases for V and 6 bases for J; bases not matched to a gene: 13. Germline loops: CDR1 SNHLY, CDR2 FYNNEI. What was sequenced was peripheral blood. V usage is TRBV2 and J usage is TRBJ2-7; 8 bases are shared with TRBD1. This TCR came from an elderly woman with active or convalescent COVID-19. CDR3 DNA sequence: TGTGCCAGCAGCGCACAAGGCCAGGGGGCGATCGAGCAGTACTTC. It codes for CASSAQGQGAIEQYF.